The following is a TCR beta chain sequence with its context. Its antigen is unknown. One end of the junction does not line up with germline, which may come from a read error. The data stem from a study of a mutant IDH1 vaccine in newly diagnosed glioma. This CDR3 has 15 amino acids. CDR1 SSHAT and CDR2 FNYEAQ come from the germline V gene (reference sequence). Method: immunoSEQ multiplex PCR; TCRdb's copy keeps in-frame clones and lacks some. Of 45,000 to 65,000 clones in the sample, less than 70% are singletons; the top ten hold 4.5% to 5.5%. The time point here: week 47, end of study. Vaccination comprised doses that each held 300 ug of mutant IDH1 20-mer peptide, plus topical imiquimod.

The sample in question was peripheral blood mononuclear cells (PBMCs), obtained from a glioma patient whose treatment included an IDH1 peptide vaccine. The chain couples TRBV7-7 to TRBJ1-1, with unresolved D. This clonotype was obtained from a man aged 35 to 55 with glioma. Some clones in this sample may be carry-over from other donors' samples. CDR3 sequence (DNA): TGTGCTAGCAGCTTTACCGGGGAGACGAACACTGAAGCTTTCTTT. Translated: CASSFTGETNTEAFF.